The 24 T cell receptor beta chains in this list originate from one sample, sequenced in a study of T cell changes during pregnancy in multiple sclerosis. Some clones are missing from TCRdb's copy, which holds only in-frame ones; the method was immunoSEQ multiplex PCR. The sample shows roughly 12,000 clones, more than 75% of them seen only once. Sequenced material: CD8+ T cells from peripheral blood mononuclear cells, taken after pregnancy. These receptors all come from a female donor in good health, enrolled as a control in a pregnancy study.

The V and J genes are TRBV7-3 and TRBJ2-1, with D perhaps TRBD2 (6 bases). This CDR3 contains 15 residues. Germline V gene sequence: CDR1 SGHTA, CDR2 FQGTGA. V was trimmed by 0 bases and J by 5 bases, leaving 11 bases between them. CDR3 residues: CASSLTRDFDNEQFF. The CDR3 region has the DNA TGTGCCAGCAGCTTAACCCGGGACTTCGACAATGAGCAGTTCTTC.

This clone was seen ten or more times. The CDR3 loop is CASSETSGDYNEQFF. CDR3 in DNA: TGTGCCAGCAGTGAAACTAGCGGGGACTACAATGAGCAGTTCTTC. The chain employs TRBV6-4 and TRBJ2-1, with 10 bases lining up with TRBD2. This CDR3 region has 15 residues. CDR1 and CDR2 from the germline V gene are MRHNA and SNTAGT. Trimming at V came to 3 bases and at J to 3 bases, leaving 2 bases not matched to a gene.

This chain connects TRBV7-8 to TRBJ1-4; no clear D gene. V lost 1 base to trimming and J lost 4 bases, with 10 bases between them. The CDR3 runs 15 residues. CDR1 is SGHVS, CDR2 FQNEAQ, per germline. CDR3 in DNA: TGTGCCAGCAGCTTAGAGGCGGGGTTTAATGAAAAACTGTTTTTT. This translates into CASSLEAGFNEKLFF.

V is TRBV6-5 and J is TRBJ1-2, with 11 bases lining up with TRBD1. The CDR3 contains 14 residues. V gave up 4 bases and J gave up 6 bases; unmatched junction bases: 4. Germline CDR1 is MNHEY and CDR2 is SVGAGI. The CDR3 DNA sequence: TGTGCCAGCAGTTCCGGACAGGGGGCCAATGGCTACACCTTC. This sequence encodes CASSSGQGANGYTF.

The chain combines TRBV4-1 with TRBJ2-5; 7 bases align to TRBD1. The length of the CDR3 is 15 residues. The V gene's germline CDR1 is MGHRA and CDR2 YSYEKL. J lost 3 bases, V lost 2 bases, and 6 bases had no gene match. The CDR3: CASSQYEGAKETQYF. In DNA form, the CDR3 reads TGCGCCAGCAGCCAATATGAGGGGGCGAAAGAGACCCAGTACTTC.

This clone was counted a single time. This rearrangement joins TRBV6-4 to TRBJ2-1; 10 nucleotides align to TRBD2. Trimming at V came to 5 bases and at J to 8 bases, leaving 6 bases not matched to a gene. CDR1 and CDR2 (germline): MRHNA, SNTAGT. The CDR3 loop spans 14 amino acids. In DNA, the CDR3 is TGTGCCAGCAGTCAAAGCGGGGGGGCGGATGAGCAGTTCTTC. Protein sequence: CASSQSGGADEQFF.

J is TRBJ2-3 and V is TRBV9, with 8 bases that match TRBD2. Germline assignment: CDR1 SGDLS and CDR2 YYNGEE. CDR3 length equals 13 residues. With 4 bases clipped from V and 6 bases from J, the junction kept 4 bases outside the gene matches. The CDR3 nucleotides read TGTGCCAGCAGCCTCCGACTAGCGGATACGCAGTATTTT. As protein: CASSLRLADTQYF.

The J gene is TRBJ1-2, the V gene TRBV29-1; D call uncertain. In germline, CDR1 is SQVTM, CDR2 ANQGSEA. V lost 1 base, J lost 5 bases, and 11 bases lay in between. The CDR3 has 13 amino acids. The CDR3: CSVEGRARYGYTF. The CDR3 nucleotides read TGCAGCGTTGAAGGTAGAGCTCGGTATGGCTACACCTTC.

The chain recombines TRBV18 with TRBJ2-7; 7 nucleotides align to TRBD1. This CDR3 contains 12 residues. With 3 bases clipped from V and 6 bases from J, the junction kept 2 bases outside the gene matches. Germline V gene data show CDR1 as KGHSH and CDR2 as LQKENI. The CDR3 nucleotides read TGTGCCAGCTCACCGACAGGGACCGAGCAGTACTTC. Translating it yields CASSPTGTEQYF.

This chain joins TRBV28 and TRBJ1-5, with D unresolved. The CDR3 runs 15 residues. Trimming shortened V by 1 base and J by 3 bases, and 10 bases separated the two germline ends. Germline assignment: CDR1 MDHEN and CDR2 SYDVKM. CDR3 DNA: TGTGCCAGCAGTTTATCACAAAAAAACAATCAGCCCCAGCATTTT. Amino acid sequence: CASSLSQKNNQPQHF.

There are a few counts of this clone. The chain uses TRBV19 and TRBJ1-2; no reliable D call. CDR1 is LNHDA, CDR2 SQIVND, per germline (reference sequence). The CDR3 loop spans 13 amino acids. The V end lost 1 base, the J end lost 6 bases, and 9 bases lay between the germline ends. Here the CDR3 reads CASSIGVADGYTF. DNA for the CDR3: TGTGCCAGTAGTATAGGAGTAGCGGATGGCTACACCTTC. Full variable domain (outside the CDR3, taken from reference TRBV19 and TRBJ1-2): DGGITQSPKYLFRKEGQNVTLSCEQNLNHDAMYWYRQDPGQGLRLIYYSQIVNDFQKGDIAEGYSVSREKKESFPLTVTSAQKNPTAFYLCASSIGVADGYTFGSGTRLTVV.

This clone was seen only once. The gene calls are TRBV19 and TRBJ2-2; 8 bases line up with TRBD2. This CDR3 has 14 amino acids. In germline, CDR1 is LNHDA, CDR2 SQIVND (reference sequence). The V gene end was trimmed by 4 bases and the J gene end by 10 bases; junction bases not matched to a gene: 8. DNA of the CDR3: TGTGCCAGTAGTAGAGGACTAGCCCGCGAGGAGCTGTTTTTT. This gives the protein CASSRGLAREELFF.

This clone turned up a few times. The chain joins TRBV30 to TRBJ2-5; 11 bases are shared with TRBD2. Germline CDR1 GTSNPN, CDR2 SVGIG (reference sequence). This CDR3 comprises 16 residues. J lost 5 bases, V lost 0 bases, and 8 bases had no gene match. CDR3 DNA: TGTGCCTGGAGTGTATCGGCTAGCGGGGGGTGGGAGACCCAGTACTTC. Protein sequence: CAWSVSASGGWETQYF. Full variable domain (rest looked up from reference TRBV30 and TRBJ2-5): SQTIHQWPATLVQPVGSPLSLECTVEGTSNPNLYWYRQAAGRGLQLLFYSVGIGQISSEVPQNLSASRPQDRQFILSSKKLLLSDSGFYLCAWSVSASGGWETQYFGPGTRLLVL.

The chain uses TRBV29-1 and TRBJ2-1; the match to TRBD1 covers 10 bases. The CDR3 has 14 residues. Germline CDR1 is SQVTM and CDR2 is ANQGSEA. The CDR3 is CGSRGTTGGNEQFF. CDR3 in DNA: TGCGGTTCCAGGGGGACGACAGGGGGCAACGAGCAGTTCTTC.

The gene calls are TRBV28 and TRBJ2-3; TRBD2 matches 15 bases. CDR1 and CDR2 (germline): MDHEN, SYDVKM. This CDR3 has 20 amino acids. The trim removed 6 bases at V and 0 bases at J, leaving 13 bases unmatched. The CDR3 DNA is TGTGCCAGCAGCAAAAAATGGACTAGCGGGAGGGCCAGTAGCACAGATACGCAGTATTTT. It translates to CASSKKWTSGRASSTDTQYF.

This chain joins TRBV15 and TRBJ2-7; D is perhaps TRBD1 (5 bases). Germline V CDR1 and CDR2: LNHNV, YYDKDF (reference sequence). Trimming removed 0 bases at V and 0 bases at J, with 18 bases between. There are 18 residues in the CDR3. For the CDR3, the DNA is TGTGCCACCAGCAGAGATCAGGGCGGCGGTTACAACTCCTACGAGCAGTACTTC. Protein product: CATSRDQGGGYNSYEQYF.

The chain uses TRBV4-2 and TRBJ2-7; 7 nucleotides line up with TRBD2. CDR1 is LGHNA and CDR2 is YNFKEQ in the germline V gene. CDR3 length: 16 amino acids. Losses at the gene ends were 0 bases for V and 5 bases for J; bases not matched to a gene: 10. In DNA form, the CDR3 reads TGTGCCAGCAGCCAAGATCGCGCTAGCGGTAATGACGAGCAGTACTTC. It encodes CASSQDRASGNDEQYF.

The gene calls are TRBV13 and TRBJ1-2, with TRBD1 matching over 7 bases. Germline V gives CDR1 PRHDT, CDR2 FYEKMQ (reference sequence). V lost 5 bases, J lost 0 bases, and 12 bases stayed unmatched. The CDR3 runs 17 residues. DNA for the CDR3: TGTGCCAGCAGCGGCAAGTCCCTGGACAGGACTAACTATGGCTACACCTTC. Its protein product is CASSGKSLDRTNYGYTF.

V and J are TRBV6-5 and TRBJ2-7; 7 nucleotides match TRBD1. V lost 2 bases, J lost 5 bases, and 3 bases stayed unmatched. Germline V gene sequence: CDR1 MNHEY, CDR2 SVGAGI. The CDR3 is 13 amino acids. The CDR3 loop is CASSYNRGNEQYF. DNA for the CDR3: TGTGCCAGCAGTTACAACAGGGGAAACGAGCAGTACTTC.

The V call is TRBV27, the J call TRBJ2-2, with 12 bases that match TRBD1. This CDR3 is 16 amino acids long. The trim removed 8 bases at V and 4 bases at J, leaving 8 bases unmatched. The germline V gene has CDR1 MNHEY and CDR2 SMNVEV (reference sequence). CDR3 region: CASGDRGRVPTGELFF. The CDR3 DNA is TGTGCCAGCGGGGACAGGGGGCGCGTCCCCACCGGGGAGCTGTTTTTT.

The genes are TRBV30 and TRBJ2-1; D may be TRBD2 (5 bases). The CDR3 is 14 residues long. CDR1 is GTSNPN and CDR2 is SVGIG in the germline V gene (reference sequence). With 5 bases removed from V and 9 bases from J, the gap between germline ends came to 20 bases. The CDR3 region is CAWDTGFVLAEQFF. CDR3 DNA sequence: TGTGCCTGGGATACGGGGTTTGTCCTAGCTGAGCAGTTCTTC.

The J gene is TRBJ1-4, the V gene TRBV7-9; 8 bases map to TRBD1. From germline, CDR1 is SEHNR and CDR2 FQNEAQ (reference sequence). The CDR3 is 14 residues long. The J segment lost 7 bases and the V segment lost 5 bases, leaving 6 bases of the junction unmatched. The CDR3 here is CASSSDRGGEKLFF. In nucleotides, the CDR3 is TGTGCCAGCAGCAGTGACAGGGGCGGTGAAAAACTGTTTTTT.

The gene calls are TRBV5-5 and TRBJ1-5; weak D call: TRBD1 (5 bases). The V gene's germline CDR1 is SGHKS and CDR2 YYEKEE (reference sequence). Trimming left V 2 bases short and J 4 bases short, with 10 bases between. The CDR3 runs to 14 residues. The CDR3 here is CASSFDKGNQPQHF. DNA for the CDR3: TGTGCCAGCAGCTTCGATAAGGGGAATCAGCCCCAGCATTTT.

A few counts support this clone. The rearrangement joins TRBV29-1 to TRBJ2-1; the match to TRBD2 covers 12 bases. This CDR3 comprises 14 residues. Germline values: CDR1 SQVTM, CDR2 ANQGSEA. V lost 7 bases to trimming and J lost 4 bases; unmatched junction nucleotides: 5. The CDR3 sequence is CSESSGRDYNEQFF. DNA of the CDR3: TGCAGCGAGTCTAGCGGGAGGGATTACAATGAGCAGTTCTTC.